This T cell receptor beta chain appears in the sequencing data of a study of blood T cell repertoires in COVID-19. Study-wide context: Collection of acute and convalescent COVID-19 samples took place in the United States, Italy and Spain. PBMCs, B-cell-depleted T cells, or T cells were the source of the cDNA or gDNA that made up the material.

Original processing methods: Estimated nucleated cell counts came from reference gene primer amplification. Some clones are missing from TCRdb's copy, which holds only in-frame ones; the method was immunoSEQ multiplex PCR. The V and J calls and clone size are taken from that table; D and trimming were inferred from the DNA. In the table there are about 240,000 clones, roughly four fifths of which are singletons. Germline V gene sequence: CDR1 SEHNR, CDR2 FQNEAQ (reference sequence). CDR3 length: 16 residues. Trimming took 4 bases from V and 7 from J, leaving 20 bases between them. The TCR was taken from a man aged 25-40 years who had recovered from COVID-19. The V gene is TRBV7-9, the J gene TRBJ2-1; D perhaps matches TRBD1 (5 bases). Material: peripheral blood. The CDR3 region is CASSSPVDTPGNEQFF. CDR3 DNA sequence: TGTGCCAGCAGCTCCCCAGTGGACACTCCCGGGAATGAGCAGTTCTTC.